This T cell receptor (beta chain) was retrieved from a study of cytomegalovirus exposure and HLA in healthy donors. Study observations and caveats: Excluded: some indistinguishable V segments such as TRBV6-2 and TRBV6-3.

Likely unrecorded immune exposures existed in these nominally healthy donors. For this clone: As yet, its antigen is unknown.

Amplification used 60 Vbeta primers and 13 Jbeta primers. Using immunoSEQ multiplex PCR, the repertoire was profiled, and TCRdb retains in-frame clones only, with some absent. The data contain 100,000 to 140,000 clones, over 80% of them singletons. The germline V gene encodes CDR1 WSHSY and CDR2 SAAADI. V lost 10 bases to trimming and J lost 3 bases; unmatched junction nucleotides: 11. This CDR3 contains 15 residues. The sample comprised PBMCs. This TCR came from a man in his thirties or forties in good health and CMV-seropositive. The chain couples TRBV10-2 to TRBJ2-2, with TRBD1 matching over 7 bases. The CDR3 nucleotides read TGCGCCACCCCCAGGGGGAGAATGGACACCGGGGAGCTGTTTTTT. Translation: CATPRGRMDTGELFF.